A single sample gave rise to the 20 T cell receptor beta chains below, sequenced in a study of shared clonotypes between healthy human individuals. Libraries were prepared by immunoSEQ multiplex PCR; TCRdb keeps only in-frame clonotypes and omits some of them. The data hold some 2,100,000 clones, with 90% to 96% observed a single time. The sequencing input was naive CD4+ T cells sorted from blood. Documented subset: CD45RA+ positively selected. All receptors derive from a man aged 18 to 29 in good health.

This clone was found once. This sequence joins TRBV27 and TRBJ1-6; the D is unclear. The CDR3 is 13 residues long. Trimming stripped 2 bases from V and 14 bases from J, with 13 bases between. Looked up from germline, CDR1 is MNHEY and CDR2 is SMNVEV (reference sequence). CDR3 loop: CASSLEGRGTLHF. CDR3 in DNA: TGTGCCAGCAGTTTAGAGGGCCGTGGGACCCTCCACTTT.

V and J are TRBV7-9 and TRBJ2-5; TRBD1 matches at 10 bases. The CDR3 has 16 residues. V lost 0 bases, J lost 5 bases, and 6 bases stayed unmatched. Germline V CDR1 and CDR2: SEHNR, FQNEAQ (reference sequence). The CDR3 region is CASSLAGTGVGETQYF. For the CDR3, the DNA is TGTGCCAGCAGCTTAGCCGGGACAGGGGTGGGCGAGACCCAGTACTTC.

CDR3 sequence (DNA): TGTGCCAGCAGCTTAGCGGCAGGGAGAGAGGAGACCCAGTACTTC. Amino acid sequence: CASSLAAGREETQYF. The rearrangement uses TRBV7-2 and TRBJ2-5; D could derive from TRBD1 or TRBD2 (5 bases each). Germline V lookup: CDR1 SGHTA, CDR2 FQGNSA. CDR3 length: 15 amino acids. The germline V and J ends were trimmed by 0 bases and 5 bases, with 13 bases remaining between them.

Turning to this clone: Distinct nucleotide sequences in the sample also encode this CDR3. The rearrangement uses TRBV28 and TRBJ2-7; D ambiguous. This CDR3 has 12 amino acids. CDR1 and CDR2 from the germline V gene are MDHEN and SYDVKM. Trimming cost V 6 bases and J 3 bases, with 9 bases left between them. The CDR3 nucleotides are TGTGCCAGCAGCCCTAACTACTACGAGCAGTACTTC. Translated, it gives CASSPNYYEQYF.

This clone was seen only once. V usage is TRBV19 and J usage is TRBJ1-2; unclear D gene. Trimming removed 2 bases at V and 7 bases at J, with 14 bases between. CDR1 and CDR2 from the germline V gene are LNHDA and SQIVND (reference sequence). CDR3 size: 14 residues. CDR3 DNA: TGTGCCAGTAGTATACAGCAAATACCGGGTGGCTACACCTTC. Its translation: CASSIQQIPGGYTF.

This chain joins TRBV11-2 and TRBJ2-1, with TRBD1 identical over 8 bases. Germline CDR1 is SGHAT and CDR2 is FQNNGV. V was pared by 5 bases and J by 1 base, with 4 bases of the junction left unmatched. The CDR3 is 15 residues long. CDR3 sequence (DNA): TGTGCCAGCAGCAGTCGGACAGGGTCCTACAATGAGCAGTTCTTC. It codes for CASSSRTGSYNEQFF. The full variable domain, rest sourced from reference TRBV11-2 and TRBJ2-1, is EAGVAQSPRYKIIEKRQSVAFWCNPISGHATLYWYQQILGQGPKLLIQFQNNGVVDDSQLPKDRFSAERLKGVDSTLKIQPAKLEDSAVYLCASSSRTGSYNEQFFGPGTRLTVL.

The genes are TRBV7-9 and TRBJ1-1; D ambiguous. CDR1 is SEHNR, CDR2 FQNEAQ, per germline (reference sequence). The length of the CDR3 is 9 residues. Trimming stripped 4 bases from V and 12 bases from J, with 6 bases between. The CDR3 DNA follows: TGTGCCAGCAGCTCCGGGTCTTTCTTT. Amino acids: CASSSGSFF.

The gene calls are TRBV9 and TRBJ1-4; D remains ambiguous. The V end was cut by 7 bases, the J end by 5 bases, with 9 bases between. CDR1 is SGDLS, CDR2 YYNGEE, per germline. This CDR3 comprises 12 residues. The CDR3 reads CASAGLNEKLFF. The CDR3 coding sequence is TGTGCCAGCGCAGGCCTCAATGAAAAACTGTTTTTT.

J is TRBJ2-1 and V is TRBV29-1, with 10 bases lining up with TRBD2. The CDR3 is made up of 16 amino acids. V lost 6 bases, J lost 6 bases, and 14 bases stayed unmatched. The germline V gene has CDR1 SQVTM and CDR2 ANQGSEA. The CDR3 reads CSVIPSLAGVSNEQFF. CDR3 bases: TGCAGCGTGATCCCTTCTCTAGCGGGAGTATCCAATGAGCAGTTCTTC.

V usage is TRBV19 and J usage is TRBJ2-5; D might be TRBD1 (5 bases). Germline V lookup: CDR1 LNHDA, CDR2 SQIVND (reference sequence). Trimming shortened V by 3 bases and J by 1 base, and 12 bases separated the two germline ends. The CDR3 extends over 15 amino acids. CDR3 sequence (DNA): TGTGCCAGTAGTATGTTAGACAGAACCCAAGAGACCCAGTACTTC. Translated: CASSMLDRTQETQYF.

The genes are TRBV6-6 and TRBJ2-5; 7 nucleotides align to TRBD1. V was pared by 5 bases and J by 1 base, with 4 bases of the junction left unmatched. The CDR3 totals 14 residues. Germline lookup yields CDR1 MNHNY and CDR2 SVGAGI (reference sequence). CDR3 amino acids: CASSRTGVQETQYF. DNA for the CDR3: TGTGCCAGCAGTAGAACAGGGGTCCAAGAGACCCAGTACTTC.

This CDR3 reads CASSGPEGEKQYF. Here the CDR3 DNA reads TGCGCCAGCAGCGGTCCAGAGGGAGAGAAGCAGTACTTC. V gene TRBV5-1 combines with J gene TRBJ2-7; D perhaps matches TRBD2 (5 bases). V was clipped by 4 bases and J by 8 bases, with 16 bases between them. Germline CDR1 SGHRS, CDR2 YFSETQ. The CDR3 extends over 13 amino acids.

The chain carries TRBV5-1 and TRBJ2-5; D is possibly TRBD2 (7 bases). V dropped 2 bases and J dropped 5 bases, with 16 bases sitting between them. The CDR3 is 15 residues long. Per the germline V gene, CDR1 is SGHRS and CDR2 is YFSETQ. The chain's CDR3 is CASSLYSGGQETQYF. The CDR3 DNA is TGCGCCAGCAGCTTATATTCCGGGGGGCAGGAGACCCAGTACTTC.

The chain is built from TRBV4-3 and TRBJ2-1; D uncertain. Trimming stripped 0 bases from V and 2 bases from J, with 5 bases between. This CDR3 spans 14 amino acids. The germline gives CDR1 LGHNA, CDR2 YSLEER. CDR3 residues: CASSQDLAYNEQFF. CDR3 DNA: TGCGCCAGCAGCCAAGATCTAGCCTACAATGAGCAGTTCTTC.

The chain has TRBV7-2 and TRBJ2-1, with 10 bases matching TRBD2. With V trimmed by 0 bases and J by 6 bases, 2 bases remained unmatched. This CDR3 has 15 amino acids. Germline CDR1 is SGHTA and CDR2 is FQGNSA. As DNA, the CDR3 is TGTGCCAGCAGCTTAGCGACTAGCGGGCCCAATGAGCAGTTCTTC. Translation gives CASSLATSGPNEQFF.

V gene TRBV19 combines with J gene TRBJ1-6; the match to TRBD1 covers 8 bases. The CDR3 has 17 amino acids. The junction had 6 bases not matched to a gene; V was cut back by 5 bases and J by 0 bases. From germline, CDR1 is LNHDA and CDR2 SQIVND (reference sequence). DNA for the CDR3: TGTGCCAGTAGTGGACAGGGCCCTGGCTCCTATAATTCACCCCTCCACTTT. Residues: CASSGQGPGSYNSPLHF.

The J gene is TRBJ1-1, the V gene TRBV30; D is perhaps TRBD1 (5 bases). Trimming pared 3 bases from V and 7 bases from J, leaving 15 bases between. Germline V gene lookup returns CDR1 GTSNPN and CDR2 SVGIG (reference sequence). CDR3 length: 13 amino acids. The CDR3 region has the DNA TGTGCCTGGAGCGTACACAGGTCTGGTGAAGCTTTCTTT. Its translation: CAWSVHRSGEAFF.

This rearrangement joins TRBV11-3 to TRBJ1-5; 8 bases are shared with TRBD1. Per the germline V gene, CDR1 is SGHNT and CDR2 is YENEEA. CDR3 length equals 16 residues. V lost 1 base and J lost 6; bases outside the gene matches: 8. The CDR3 DNA reads TGTGCCAGCAGCTTAGGGGCCGCAGGGGGCCCTCAGCCCCAGCATTTT. Translation: CASSLGAAGGPQPQHF.

The chain has TRBV6-6 and TRBJ2-5; either TRBD1 or TRBD2 may supply D (5 bases each). V lost 5 bases, J lost 4 bases, and 11 bases lay in between. CDR1 is MNHNY and CDR2 is SVGAGI in the germline V gene (reference sequence). CDR3 length equals 13 residues. CDR3 amino acids: CASSTGGGETQYF. CDR3 DNA sequence: TGTGCCAGCAGTACTGGGGGTGGAGAGACCCAGTACTTC.

There are a few counts of this clone. CDR3 sequence (DNA): TGCGCCACCCGGGACCGGCCGAGCTCCTATAATTCACCCCTCCACTTT. It is translated as CATRDRPSSYNSPLHF. This sequence joins TRBV10-2 and TRBJ1-6; D possibly corresponds to TRBD1 (5 bases). V was cut by 10 bases and J by 0 bases, with 16 bases left in between. The CDR3 length is 16 residues. Germline loops: CDR1 WSHSY, CDR2 SAAADI.